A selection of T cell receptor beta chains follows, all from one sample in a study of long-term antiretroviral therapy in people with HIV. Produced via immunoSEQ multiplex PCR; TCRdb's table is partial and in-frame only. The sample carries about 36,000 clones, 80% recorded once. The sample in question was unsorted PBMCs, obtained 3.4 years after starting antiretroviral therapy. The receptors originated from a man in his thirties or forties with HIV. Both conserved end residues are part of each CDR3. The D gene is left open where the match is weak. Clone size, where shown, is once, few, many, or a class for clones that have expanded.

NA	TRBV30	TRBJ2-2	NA	CAWRARGLVTGELFF
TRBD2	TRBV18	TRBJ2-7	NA	CASSPGTSGHEQYF
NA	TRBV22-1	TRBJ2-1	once	CPGSALAGPSYNEQFF
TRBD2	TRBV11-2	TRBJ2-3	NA	CASSLAPLAGGPGKETQYF
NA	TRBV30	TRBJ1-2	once	CAWSPGLTHSGYTF
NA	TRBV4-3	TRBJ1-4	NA	CASSRKQATLNEKLFF
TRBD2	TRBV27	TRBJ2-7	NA	CASSSLAGGGDEQYF
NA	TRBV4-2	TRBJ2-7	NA	CASSRERGNYEQYF
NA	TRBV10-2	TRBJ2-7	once	CASRGTAPPYEQYF
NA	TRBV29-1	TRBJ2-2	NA	CSVGLGTEGGELFF
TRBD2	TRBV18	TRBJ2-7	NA	CATSDQGGAEQYF
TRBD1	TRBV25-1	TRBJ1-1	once	CASRQTGMNTEAFF
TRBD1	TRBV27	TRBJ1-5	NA	CASRPGTVNQPQHF
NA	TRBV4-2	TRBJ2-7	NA	CASSPVGADSYEQYF
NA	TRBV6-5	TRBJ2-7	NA	CASQSRGDSEQYF
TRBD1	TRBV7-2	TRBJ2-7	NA	CASSGGGTGGYEQYF
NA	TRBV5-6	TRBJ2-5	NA	CASSLASGVGQETQYF
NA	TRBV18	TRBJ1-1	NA	CASSPQGRTNTEAFF
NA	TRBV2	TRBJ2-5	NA	CASSGLYQETQYF
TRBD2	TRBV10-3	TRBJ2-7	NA	CAISEEAPGLAGVHEQYF
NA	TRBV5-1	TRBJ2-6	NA	CASSSPNYRAGANVLTF
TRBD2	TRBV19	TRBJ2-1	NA	CASTPSGSEQFF
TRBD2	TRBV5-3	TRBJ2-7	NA	CARSLDRGREGEQYF
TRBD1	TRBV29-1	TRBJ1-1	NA	CSVKNRGDNTEAFF
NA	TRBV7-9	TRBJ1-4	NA	CASSLKGGTNEKLFF
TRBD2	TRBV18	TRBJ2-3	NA	CASSIAGGGTDTQYF